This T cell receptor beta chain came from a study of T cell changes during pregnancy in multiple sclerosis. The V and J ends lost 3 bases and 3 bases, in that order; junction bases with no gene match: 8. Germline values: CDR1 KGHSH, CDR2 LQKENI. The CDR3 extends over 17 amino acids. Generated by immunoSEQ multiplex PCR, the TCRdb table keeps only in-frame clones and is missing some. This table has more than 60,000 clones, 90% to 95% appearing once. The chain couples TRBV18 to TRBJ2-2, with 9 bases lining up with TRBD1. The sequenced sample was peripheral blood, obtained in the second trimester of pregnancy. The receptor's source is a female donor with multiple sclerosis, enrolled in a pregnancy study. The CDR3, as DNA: TGTGCCAGCTCACCGTCCCGGGACAGGGTGGACACCGGGGAGCTGTTTTTT. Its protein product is CASSPSRDRVDTGELFF.